A single TCR beta chain is shown here with its context. The target antigen is unknown. Trimming took 0 bases from V and 5 from J, leaving 11 bases between them. The CDR3 is 15 amino acids. The germline V gene encodes CDR1 ENHRY and CDR2 SYGVKD. This record comes from a study of T cell responses to AZD1222 COVID-19 vaccine. General study points: Unmutated regions of variants are reportedly targeted by nearly half of spike-specific TCRs. Spike-wide vaccine-associated CD4 TCRs dominated at 160-218 and 743-854.

Assay: immunoSEQ multiplex PCR; the TCRdb copy retains only in-frame clones and omits some. The sample consists of 100,000 to 150,000 clones, about 92% of them appearing once. The receptor was isolated from an adult in good health. The chain combines TRBV10-3 with TRBJ1-5; perhaps TRBD1 as D (6 bases). The source was peripheral blood, collected on day 0 of AZD1222 vaccination. The CDR3 DNA is TGTGCCATCAGTGAGTCACGAGGGGGTGATCAGCCCCAGCATTTT. It specifies CAISESRGGDQPQHF.